This T cell receptor (beta chain) came from a study of circulating and synovial CD4+ cells in juvenile arthritis. Clones were sequenced by immunoSEQ multiplex PCR, and TCRdb holds only the in-frame ones, with some missing. Found here are approximately 15,000 clones, around 90% of them singletons; the top ten hold around 0.8%. Regarding the study as a whole: Diversity here was lower than in bulk blood CD4 cells. Compared with bulk blood, circulating pathogenic-like lymphocytes shared substantially more CDR3 sequences with synovial T cells. Vbeta family usage analysis did not detect the pathogenic-like versus bulk difference.

Patients with active juvenile idiopathic arthritis donated these samples. In this sample, this clone turned up once. What it recognizes is unknown. The germline gives CDR1 SGHTA, CDR2 FQGNSA. Trimming removed 5 bases at V and 0 bases at J, with 11 bases between. The CDR3 extends over 15 amino acids. The sequence came from a human donor with juvenile idiopathic arthritis. The chain is built from TRBV7-2 and TRBJ1-5, with unresolved D. Sample: CD4+ T cells from blood. The CDR3 DNA reads TGTGCCAGCAGCCTAGAGTCGGGTAGCAATCAGCCCCAGCATTTT. This gives the protein CASSLESGSNQPQHF.